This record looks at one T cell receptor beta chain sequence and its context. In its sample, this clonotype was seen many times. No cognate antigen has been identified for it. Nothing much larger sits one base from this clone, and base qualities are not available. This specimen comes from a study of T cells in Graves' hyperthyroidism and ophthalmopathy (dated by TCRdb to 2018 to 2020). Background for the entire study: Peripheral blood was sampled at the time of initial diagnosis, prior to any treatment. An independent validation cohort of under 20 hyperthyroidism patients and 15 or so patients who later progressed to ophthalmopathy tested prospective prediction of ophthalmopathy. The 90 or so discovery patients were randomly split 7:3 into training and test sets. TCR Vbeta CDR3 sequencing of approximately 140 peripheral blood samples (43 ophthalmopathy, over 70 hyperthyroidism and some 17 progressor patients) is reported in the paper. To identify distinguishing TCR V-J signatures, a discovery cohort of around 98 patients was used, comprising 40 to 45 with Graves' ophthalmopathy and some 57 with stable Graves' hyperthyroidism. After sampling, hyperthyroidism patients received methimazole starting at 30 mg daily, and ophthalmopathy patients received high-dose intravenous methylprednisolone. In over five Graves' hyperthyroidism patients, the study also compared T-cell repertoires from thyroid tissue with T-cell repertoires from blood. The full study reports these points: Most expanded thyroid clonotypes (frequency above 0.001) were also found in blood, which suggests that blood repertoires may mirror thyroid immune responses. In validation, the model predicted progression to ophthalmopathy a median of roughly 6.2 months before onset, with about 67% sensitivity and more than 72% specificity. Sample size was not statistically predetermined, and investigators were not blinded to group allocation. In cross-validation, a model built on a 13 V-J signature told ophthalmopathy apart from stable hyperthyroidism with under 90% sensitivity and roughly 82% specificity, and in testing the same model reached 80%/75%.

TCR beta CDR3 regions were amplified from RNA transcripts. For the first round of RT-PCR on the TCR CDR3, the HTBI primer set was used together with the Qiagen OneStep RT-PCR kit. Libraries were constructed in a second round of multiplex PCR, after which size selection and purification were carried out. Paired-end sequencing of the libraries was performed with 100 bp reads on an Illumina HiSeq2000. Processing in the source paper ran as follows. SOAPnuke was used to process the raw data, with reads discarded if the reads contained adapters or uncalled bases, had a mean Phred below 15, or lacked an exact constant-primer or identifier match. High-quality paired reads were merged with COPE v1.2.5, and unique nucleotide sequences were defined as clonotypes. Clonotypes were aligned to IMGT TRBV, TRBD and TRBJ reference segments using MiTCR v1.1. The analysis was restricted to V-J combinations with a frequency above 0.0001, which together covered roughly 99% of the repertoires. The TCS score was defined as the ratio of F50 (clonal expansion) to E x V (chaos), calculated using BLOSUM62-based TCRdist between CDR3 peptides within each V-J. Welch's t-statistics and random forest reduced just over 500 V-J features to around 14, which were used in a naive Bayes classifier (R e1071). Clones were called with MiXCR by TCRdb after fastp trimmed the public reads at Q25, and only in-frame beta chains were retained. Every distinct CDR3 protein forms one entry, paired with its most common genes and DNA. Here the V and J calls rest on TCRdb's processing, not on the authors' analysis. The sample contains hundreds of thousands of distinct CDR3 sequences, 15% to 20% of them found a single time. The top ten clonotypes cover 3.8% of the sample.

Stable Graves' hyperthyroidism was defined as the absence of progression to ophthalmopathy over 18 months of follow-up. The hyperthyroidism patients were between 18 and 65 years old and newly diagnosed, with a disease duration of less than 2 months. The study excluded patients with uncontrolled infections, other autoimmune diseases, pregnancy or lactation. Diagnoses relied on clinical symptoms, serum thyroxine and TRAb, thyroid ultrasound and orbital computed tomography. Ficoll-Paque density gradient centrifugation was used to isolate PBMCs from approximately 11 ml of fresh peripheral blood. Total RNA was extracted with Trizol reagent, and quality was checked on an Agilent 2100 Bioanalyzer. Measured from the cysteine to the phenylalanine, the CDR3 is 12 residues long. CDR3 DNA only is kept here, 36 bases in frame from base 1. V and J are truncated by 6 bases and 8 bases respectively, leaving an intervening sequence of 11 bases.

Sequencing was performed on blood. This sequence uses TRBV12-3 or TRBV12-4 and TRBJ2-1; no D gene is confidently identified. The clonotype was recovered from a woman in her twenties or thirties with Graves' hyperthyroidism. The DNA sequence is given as TGTGCCAGCAGAAGTAGGACGGATGAGCAGTTCTTC. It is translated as CASRSRTDEQFF.